The rows below give T cell receptor beta chains drawn from one sample of a study of response to subunit inactivated influenza vaccine. TCRdb fed the RT-PCR reads into MiXCR, producing one record per CDR3 protein. The sample lists approximately 680,000 distinct CDR3 sequences; approximately 14% were seen once. This specimen was PBMCs from blood, taken about 11 days after vaccination. All receptors come from a man aged 45-60 years who received an inactivated influenza vaccine. The CDR3 runs from the conserved cysteine through the conserved F or W. D genes are given only for firm matches. Clone size appears in some rows only: once, few, many, or a class for an expanded clone.

v_call: TRBV12-3/TRBV12-4
clone_size: few
j_call: TRBJ2-5
d_call: TRBD2
cdr3_aa: CASSRGLADEAETQYF
cdr3_nt: TGTGCCAGCAGCAGGGGACTAGCGGATGAGGCAGAGACCCAGTACTTC

v_call: TRBV4-2
clone_size: .
j_call: TRBJ2-1
d_call: .
cdr3_aa: CASSPNKAGLVGNEQFF
cdr3_nt: TGTGCCAGCAGCCCCAACAAGGCAGGGTTGGTTGGTAATGAGCAGTTCTTC

v_call: TRBV11-2
clone_size: few
j_call: TRBJ2-3
d_call: TRBD2
cdr3_aa: CASSLEALRERTDTQYF
cdr3_nt: TGTGCCAGCAGCTTAGAGGCTTTGCGGGAGCGCACAGATACGCAGTATTTT

v_call: TRBV15
clone_size: .
j_call: TRBJ2-2
d_call: TRBD1
cdr3_aa: CATSTGGQGFAGELFF
cdr3_nt: TGTGCCACCAGCACAGGAGGACAGGGATTCGCCGGGGAGCTGTTTTTT

v_call: TRBV7-2
clone_size: .
j_call: TRBJ2-4
d_call: TRBD2
cdr3_aa: CASSSPGGGLAKNIQYF
cdr3_nt: TGTGCCAGCAGCTCTCCCGGGGGGGGACTGGCCAAAAACATTCAGTACTTC

v_call: TRBV6-2/TRBV6-3
clone_size: .
j_call: TRBJ2-2
d_call: .
cdr3_aa: CASKRAGNTGELFF
cdr3_nt: TGTGCCAGCAAGCGGGCAGGGAACACCGGGGAGCTGTTTTTT

v_call: TRBV9
clone_size: few
j_call: TRBJ2-2
d_call: TRBD2
cdr3_aa: CASSFRTRSTGELFF
cdr3_nt: TGTGCCAGCAGCTTCCGGACTAGGTCCACCGGGGAGCTGTTTTTT

v_call: TRBV20-1
clone_size: few
j_call: TRBJ2-3
d_call: .
cdr3_aa: CSAILATPGTDTQYF
cdr3_nt: TGCAGTGCTATCTTGGCAACTCCGGGGACAGATACGCAGTATTTT

v_call: TRBV20-1
clone_size: many
j_call: TRBJ1-5
d_call: TRBD1
cdr3_aa: CSASSQGASNQPQHF
cdr3_nt: TGCAGTGCTAGCAGTCAGGGGGCTAGCAATCAGCCCCAGCATTTT

v_call: TRBV6-5
clone_size: .
j_call: TRBJ1-6
d_call: TRBD1
cdr3_aa: CASSYAGQQNSPLHF
cdr3_nt: TGTGCCAGCAGTTACGCGGGACAGCAGAATTCACCCCTCCACTTT

v_call: TRBV27
clone_size: .
j_call: TRBJ1-4
d_call: TRBD1
cdr3_aa: CASSLSPRGEKLFF
cdr3_nt: TGTGCCAGCAGTTTATCGCCCAGGGGGGAAAAACTGTTTTTT

v_call: TRBV5-1
clone_size: .
j_call: TRBJ1-6
d_call: .
cdr3_aa: CASSLGGARSPLHF
cdr3_nt: TGCGCCAGCAGCTTAGGAGGGGCCCGGTCACCCCTCCACTTT

v_call: TRBV5-7
clone_size: .
j_call: TRBJ2-3
d_call: .
cdr3_aa: CASSLGGVRDTDTQYF
cdr3_nt: TGTGCCAGCAGCTTGGGAGGAGTCAGGGACACAGATACGCAGTATTTT

v_call: TRBV27
clone_size: .
j_call: TRBJ2-7
d_call: .
cdr3_aa: CASSLSTGTSKRGGEQYF
cdr3_nt: TGTGCCAGCAGTTTATCAACCGGGACCTCAAAAAGGGGAGGCGAGCAGTACTTC

v_call: TRBV9
clone_size: .
j_call: TRBJ2-3
d_call: .
cdr3_aa: CASSVARSTDTQYF
cdr3_nt: TGTGCCAGCAGCGTAGCTCGCAGCACAGATACGCAGTATTTT

v_call: TRBV6-2/TRBV6-3
clone_size: few
j_call: TRBJ1-5
d_call: .
cdr3_aa: CASSEDGSNQPQHF
cdr3_nt: TGTGCCAGCAGTGAGGACGGGAGCAATCAGCCCCAGCATTTT

v_call: TRBV29-1
clone_size: .
j_call: TRBJ2-2
d_call: .
cdr3_aa: CSVSTHSGELFF
cdr3_nt: TGCAGCGTTTCGACCCACTCCGGGGAGCTGTTTTTT

v_call: TRBV10-3
clone_size: few
j_call: TRBJ2-7
d_call: TRBD1
cdr3_aa: CAIRESAAGQGGYEQYF
cdr3_nt: TGTGCCATCAGAGAGTCTGCAGCGGGACAGGGGGGTTACGAGCAGTACTTC

v_call: TRBV24-1
clone_size: few
j_call: TRBJ2-2
d_call: .
cdr3_aa: CATSDLGRTNTGELFF
cdr3_nt: TGTGCCACCAGTGATCTCGGACGGACGAACACCGGGGAGCTGTTTTTT

v_call: TRBV27
clone_size: .
j_call: TRBJ1-3
d_call: .
cdr3_aa: CASSTGFRGNTIYF
cdr3_nt: TGTGCCAGCAGTACAGGGTTCAGGGGAAACACCATATATTTT

v_call: TRBV4-3
clone_size: .
j_call: TRBJ2-5
d_call: TRBD1
cdr3_aa: CASSQVVRGTQETQYF
cdr3_nt: TGCGCCAGCAGCCAAGTAGTCAGGGGGACCCAAGAGACCCAGTACTTC

v_call: TRBV29-1
clone_size: .
j_call: TRBJ2-2
d_call: .
cdr3_aa: CSVGQVNTGELFF
cdr3_nt: TGCAGCGTTGGACAGGTTAACACCGGGGAGCTGTTTTTT

v_call: TRBV20-1
clone_size: few
j_call: TRBJ2-6
d_call: .
cdr3_aa: CSARHRVESSGANVLTF
cdr3_nt: TGCAGTGCTAGACACAGGGTTGAGAGCTCTGGGGCCAACGTCCTGACTTTC

v_call: TRBV18
clone_size: .
j_call: TRBJ2-2
d_call: .
cdr3_aa: CASSSLPTSGELFF
cdr3_nt: TGTGCCAGCTCATCGCTCCCGACATCCGGGGAGCTGTTTTTT

v_call: TRBV14
clone_size: few
j_call: TRBJ2-1
d_call: .
cdr3_aa: CASSQVGRGFYNEQFF
cdr3_nt: TGTGCCAGCAGCCAAGTAGGCAGGGGTTTCTACAATGAGCAGTTCTTC

v_call: TRBV3-1
clone_size: .
j_call: TRBJ2-1
d_call: .
cdr3_aa: CASSQDLPSVILVIGNEQFF
cdr3_nt: TGTGCCAGCAGCCAAGATCTCCCCAGCGTAATACTAGTTATAGGTAATGAGCAGTTCTTC

v_call: TRBV20-1
clone_size: .
j_call: TRBJ2-7
d_call: TRBD1
cdr3_aa: CSAGQGVRLYEQYF
cdr3_nt: TGCAGTGCCGGGCAGGGGGTAAGACTTTACGAGCAGTACTTC

v_call: TRBV11-2
clone_size: few
j_call: TRBJ2-2
d_call: TRBD2
cdr3_aa: CASSSGTSGRSITGELFF
cdr3_nt: TGTGCCAGCAGCTCCGGGACTAGCGGGAGGTCCATCACCGGGGAGCTGTTTTTT

v_call: TRBV10-3
clone_size: few
j_call: TRBJ2-3
d_call: .
cdr3_aa: CAISSGLSTDTQYF
cdr3_nt: TGTGCCATCAGTAGCGGGCTTAGCACAGATACGCAGTATTTT

v_call: TRBV12-3/TRBV12-4
clone_size: many
j_call: TRBJ2-1
d_call: .
cdr3_aa: CASSLGTPSYNEQFF
cdr3_nt: TGTGCCAGCAGTTTGGGGACTCCATCCTACAATGAGCAGTTCTTC

v_call: TRBV12-3/TRBV12-4
clone_size: .
j_call: TRBJ2-3
d_call: TRBD2
cdr3_aa: CASGGGTDTQYF
cdr3_nt: TGTGCCAGTGGGGGGGGCACAGATACGCAGTATTTT

v_call: TRBV5-1
clone_size: .
j_call: TRBJ2-2
d_call: TRBD2
cdr3_aa: CASSSFPGLAENTGELFF
cdr3_nt: TGCGCCAGCAGCTCGTTCCCGGGACTAGCGGAAAACACCGGGGAGCTGTTTTTT

v_call: TRBV7-8
clone_size: .
j_call: TRBJ2-7
d_call: .
cdr3_aa: CASSLWQGTYEQYF
cdr3_nt: TGTGCCAGCAGCTTGTGGCAGGGAACCTACGAGCAGTACTTC

v_call: TRBV20-1
clone_size: .
j_call: TRBJ2-1
d_call: TRBD2
cdr3_aa: CSVPGGSDRYNEQFF
cdr3_nt: TGCAGTGTCCCGGGGGGGTCGGACAGATACAATGAGCAGTTCTTC

v_call: TRBV20-1
clone_size: few
j_call: TRBJ2-5
d_call: .
cdr3_aa: CSASRGVVETQYF
cdr3_nt: TGCAGTGCGTCCCGAGGCGTTGTGGAGACCCAGTACTTC

v_call: TRBV6-2/TRBV6-3
clone_size: .
j_call: TRBJ1-2
d_call: .
cdr3_aa: CASSYAGHGYTF
cdr3_nt: TGTGCCAGCAGTTACGCAGGCCATGGCTACACCTTC

v_call: TRBV5-1
clone_size: once
j_call: TRBJ2-7
d_call: TRBD1
cdr3_aa: CASSLARDRGLYEQYF
cdr3_nt: TGCGCCAGCAGCTTGGCCCGGGACAGGGGGCTCTACGAGCAGTACTTC

v_call: TRBV3-1
clone_size: .
j_call: TRBJ2-7
d_call: .
cdr3_aa: CASSHAPRGHYEQYF
cdr3_nt: TGTGCCAGCAGCCATGCGCCTAGGGGACACTACGAGCAGTACTTC

v_call: TRBV5-6
clone_size: few
j_call: TRBJ2-5
d_call: .
cdr3_aa: CASRQGPGTQYF
cdr3_nt: TGTGCCAGCAGGCAGGGTCCGGGGACCCAGTACTTC

v_call: TRBV11-2
clone_size: .
j_call: TRBJ1-2
d_call: TRBD1
cdr3_aa: CASSTGTVLYGYTF
cdr3_nt: TGTGCCAGCAGCACCGGGACAGTCTTATATGGCTACACCTTC

v_call: TRBV5-1
clone_size: many
j_call: TRBJ1-2
d_call: .
cdr3_aa: CASSLGYRENYGYTF
cdr3_nt: TGCGCCAGCAGCTTGGGGTACAGGGAAAACTATGGCTACACCTTC

v_call: TRBV2
clone_size: few
j_call: TRBJ2-5
d_call: .
cdr3_aa: CASSDTDSQETQYF
cdr3_nt: TGTGCCAGCAGTGATACGGACTCACAAGAGACCCAGTACTTC

v_call: TRBV7-6
clone_size: .
j_call: TRBJ2-1
d_call: .
cdr3_aa: CASSSDRLSYNEQFF
cdr3_nt: TGTGCCAGCAGCTCAGACAGGCTCTCCTACAATGAGCAGTTCTTC